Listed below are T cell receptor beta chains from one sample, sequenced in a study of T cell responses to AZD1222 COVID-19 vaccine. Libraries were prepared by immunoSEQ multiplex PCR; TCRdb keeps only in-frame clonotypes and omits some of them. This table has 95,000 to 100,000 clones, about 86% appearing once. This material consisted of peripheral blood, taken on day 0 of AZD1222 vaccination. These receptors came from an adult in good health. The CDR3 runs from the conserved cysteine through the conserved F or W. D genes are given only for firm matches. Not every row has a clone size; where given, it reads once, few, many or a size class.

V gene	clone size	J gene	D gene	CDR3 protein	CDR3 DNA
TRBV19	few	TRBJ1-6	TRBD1	CASSTRDRNSPLHF	TGTGCCAGTAGTACACGGGACAGGAATTCACCCCTCCACTTT
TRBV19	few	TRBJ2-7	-	CASRGSAGRSYEQYF	TGTGCCAGTAGGGGATCAGCTGGCCGGTCCTACGAGCAGTACTTC
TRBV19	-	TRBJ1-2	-	CASSLSAYGYTF	TGTGCCAGTAGTCTATCGGCCTATGGCTACACCTTC
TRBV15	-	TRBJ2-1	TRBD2	CATSKIRTSDEQFF	TGTGCCACCAGCAAAATTAGGACTAGCGATGAGCAGTTCTTC
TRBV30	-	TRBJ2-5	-	CAWSIRPGETQYF	TGTGCCTGGAGTATTCGACCCGGGGAGACCCAGTACTTC
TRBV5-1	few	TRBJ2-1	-	CASSLGQQDNEQFF	TGCGCCAGCAGCTTAGGCCAGCAGGACAATGAGCAGTTCTTC
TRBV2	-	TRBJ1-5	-	CASSVYSNQPQHF	TGTGCCAGCAGCGTTTATAGCAATCAGCCCCAGCATTTT
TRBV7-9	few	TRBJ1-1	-	CASSANRVNTEAFF	TGTGCCAGCAGCGCCAACAGGGTGAACACTGAAGCTTTCTTT
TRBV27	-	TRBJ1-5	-	CASSLSGLGPQHF	TGTGCCAGCAGTTTATCGGGACTAGGGCCCCAGCATTTT
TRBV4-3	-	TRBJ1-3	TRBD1	CASSQGYIIQGDSGNTIYF	TGCGCCAGCAGCCAAGGTTATATAATACAGGGGGATTCTGGAAACACCATATATTTT
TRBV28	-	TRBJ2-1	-	CASSLSPQSVLNEQFF	TGTGCCAGCAGTTTATCCCCCCAGAGTGTGCTCAATGAGCAGTTCTTC
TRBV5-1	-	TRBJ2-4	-	CASSLNRGAKNIQYF	TGCGCCAGCAGCTTGAATCGGGGAGCCAAAAACATTCAGTACTTC
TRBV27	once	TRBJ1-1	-	CASSLKARGLSNTEAFF	TGTGCCAGCAGTTTAAAAGCCAGGGGCCTCTCTAACACTGAAGCTTTCTTT
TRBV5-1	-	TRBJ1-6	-	CASSLAQSNNSPLHF	TGCGCCAGCAGCTTGGCCCAGTCGAATAATTCACCCCTCCACTTT
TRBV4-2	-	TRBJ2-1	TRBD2	CASSPGLAGPNHEQFF	TGTGCCAGCAGCCCGGGACTAGCGGGACCAAACCACGAGCAGTTCTTC
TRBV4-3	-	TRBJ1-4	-	CASSQDRDGLRLFF	TGCGCCAGCAGCCAAGACAGGGACGGGCTGCGACTGTTTTTT
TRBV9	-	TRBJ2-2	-	CASSVARNTGELFF	TGTGCCAGCAGCGTAGCTAGGAACACCGGGGAGCTGTTTTTT
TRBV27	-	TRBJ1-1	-	CASSFSVRAHTEAFF	TGTGCCAGCAGTTTCTCCGTGAGGGCCCACACTGAAGCTTTCTTT
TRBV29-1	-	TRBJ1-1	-	CSVRLFVGTEAFF	TGCAGCGTTCGTCTTTTTGTGGGCACTGAAGCTTTCTTT
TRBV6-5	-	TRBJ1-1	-	CASRAGPANTEAFF	TGTGCCAGCCGGGCGGGACCCGCGAACACTGAAGCTTTCTTT
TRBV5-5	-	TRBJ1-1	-	CASSLDWQGKTEAFF	TGTGCCAGCAGCTTGGATTGGCAGGGTAAGACTGAAGCTTTCTTT
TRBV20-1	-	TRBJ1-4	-	CSAGGGATNEKLFF	TGCAGTGCTGGTGGGGGGGCAACTAATGAAAAACTGTTTTTT
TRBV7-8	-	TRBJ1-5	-	CASSLVGRINQPQHF	TGTGCCAGCAGCTTAGTTGGACGGATCAATCAGCCCCAGCATTTT
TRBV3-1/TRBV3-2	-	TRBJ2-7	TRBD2	CASSQGAGAHYEQYF	TGTGCCAGCAGCCAAGGGGCGGGAGCCCACTACGAGCAGTACTTC
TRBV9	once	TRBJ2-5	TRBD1	CASSVGGATGVTETQYF	TGTGCCAGCAGCGTAGGAGGAGCGACAGGGGTGACAGAGACCCAGTACTTC
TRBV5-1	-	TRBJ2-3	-	CASHRQEPRTDTQYF	TGCGCCAGCCACCGACAGGAGCCTCGCACAGATACGCAGTATTTT
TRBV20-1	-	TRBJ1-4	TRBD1	CSASRGTGGVEKLFF	TGCAGTGCTAGTCGTGGAACAGGGGGCGTAGAAAAACTGTTTTTT